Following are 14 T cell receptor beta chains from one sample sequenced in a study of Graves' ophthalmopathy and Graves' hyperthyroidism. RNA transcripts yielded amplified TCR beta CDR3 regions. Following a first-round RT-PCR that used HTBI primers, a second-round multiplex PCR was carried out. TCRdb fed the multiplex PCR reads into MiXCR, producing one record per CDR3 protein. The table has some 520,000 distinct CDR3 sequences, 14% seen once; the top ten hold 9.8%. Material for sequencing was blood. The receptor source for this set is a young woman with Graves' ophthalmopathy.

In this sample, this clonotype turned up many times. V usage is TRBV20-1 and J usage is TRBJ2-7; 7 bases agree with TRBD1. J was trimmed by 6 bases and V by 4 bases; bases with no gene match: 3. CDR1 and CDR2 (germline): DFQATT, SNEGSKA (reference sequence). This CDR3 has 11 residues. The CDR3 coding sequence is TGCAGTGCTAACAGGGGACCCGAGCAGTACTTC. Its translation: CSANRGPEQYF.

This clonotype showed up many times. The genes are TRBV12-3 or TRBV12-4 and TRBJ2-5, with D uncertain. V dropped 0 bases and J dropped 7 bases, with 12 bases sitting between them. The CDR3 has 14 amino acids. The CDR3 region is CASSLAQAAGTQYF. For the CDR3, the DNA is TGTGCCAGCAGTTTAGCGCAGGCGGCCGGGACCCAGTACTTC.

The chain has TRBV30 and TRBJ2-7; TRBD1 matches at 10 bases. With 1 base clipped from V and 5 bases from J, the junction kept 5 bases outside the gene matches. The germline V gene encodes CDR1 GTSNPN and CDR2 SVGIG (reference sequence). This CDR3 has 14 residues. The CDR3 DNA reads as TGTGCCTGGAGTGCCGACAGGGGGCTCGACGAGCAGTACTTC. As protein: CAWSADRGLDEQYF.

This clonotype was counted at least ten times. The DNA for the CDR3 is TGCAGTGCTAGGAAGACAGGGGTCACTGAAGCTTTCTTT. This codes for CSARKTGVTEAFF. The V and J genes are TRBV20-1 and TRBJ1-1, with 8 bases fitting TRBD1. The J segment lost 4 bases and the V segment lost 3 bases, leaving 4 bases of the junction unmatched. Germline V gene lookup returns CDR1 DFQATT and CDR2 SNEGSKA (reference sequence). This CDR3 region has 13 residues.

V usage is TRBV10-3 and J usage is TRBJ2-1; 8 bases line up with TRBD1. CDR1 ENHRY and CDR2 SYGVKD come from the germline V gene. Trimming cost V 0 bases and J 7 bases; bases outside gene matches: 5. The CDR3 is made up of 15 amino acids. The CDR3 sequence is CAISESRGRGNEQFF. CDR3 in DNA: TGTGCCATCAGTGAGTCCAGGGGGCGCGGAAATGAGCAGTTCTTC.

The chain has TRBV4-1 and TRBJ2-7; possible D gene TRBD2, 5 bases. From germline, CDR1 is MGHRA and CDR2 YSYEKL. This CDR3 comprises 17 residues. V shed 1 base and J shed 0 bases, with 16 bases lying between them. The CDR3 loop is CASSQGNLADSSYEQYF. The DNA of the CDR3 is TGCGCCAGCAGCCAAGGGAATCTAGCTGATAGCTCCTACGAGCAGTACTTC.

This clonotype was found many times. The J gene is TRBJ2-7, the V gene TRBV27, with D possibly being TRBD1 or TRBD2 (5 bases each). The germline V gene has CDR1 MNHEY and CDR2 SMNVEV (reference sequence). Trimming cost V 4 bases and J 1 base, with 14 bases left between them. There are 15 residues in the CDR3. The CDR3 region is CASSYRQGGSYEQYF. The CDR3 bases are TGTGCCAGCAGTTATCGCCAGGGCGGGTCCTACGAGCAGTACTTC.

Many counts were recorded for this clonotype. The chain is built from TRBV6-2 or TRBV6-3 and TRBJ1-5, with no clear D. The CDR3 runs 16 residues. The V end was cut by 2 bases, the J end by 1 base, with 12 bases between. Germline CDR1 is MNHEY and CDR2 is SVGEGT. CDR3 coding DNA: TGTGCCAGCAGTTACAGGCCCCGGGAGAGCAATCAGCCCCAGCATTTT. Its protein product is CASSYRPRESNQPQHF.

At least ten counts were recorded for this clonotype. CDR3 sequence reads: CASSEGTGPTYEQYF. The CDR3 nucleotides read TGTGCCAGCAGTGAAGGGACAGGTCCCACCTACGAGCAGTACTTC. V is TRBV6-1 and J is TRBJ2-7; TRBD1 matches 7 bases. This CDR3 has 15 residues. In germline, CDR1 is MNHNS, CDR2 SASEGT. The J segment lost 2 bases and the V segment lost 1 base, leaving 5 bases of the junction unmatched.

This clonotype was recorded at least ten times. CDR3 bases: TGTGCCATCAGAGACACCGCCGACCAGCCCCAGCATTTT. Translated: CAIRDTADQPQHF. V usage is TRBV10-3 and J usage is TRBJ1-5; unclear D gene. This CDR3 is built from 13 residues. Germline V gene sequence: CDR1 ENHRY, CDR2 SYGVKD. V shed 6 bases and J shed 7 bases, with 13 bases lying between them.

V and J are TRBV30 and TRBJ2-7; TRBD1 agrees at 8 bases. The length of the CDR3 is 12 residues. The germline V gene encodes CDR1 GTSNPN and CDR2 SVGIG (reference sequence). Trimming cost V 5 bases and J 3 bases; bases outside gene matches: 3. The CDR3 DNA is TGTGCCTGGGACAGGGGATTCTACGAGCAGTACTTC. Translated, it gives CAWDRGFYEQYF.

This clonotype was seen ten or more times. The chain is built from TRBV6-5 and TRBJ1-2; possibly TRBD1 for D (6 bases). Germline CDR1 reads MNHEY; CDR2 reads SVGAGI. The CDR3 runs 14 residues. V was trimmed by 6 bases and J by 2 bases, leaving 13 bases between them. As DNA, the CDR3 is TGTGCCAGCAGGCGACAGGCGACCAACTATGGCTACACCTTC. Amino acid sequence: CASRRQATNYGYTF.

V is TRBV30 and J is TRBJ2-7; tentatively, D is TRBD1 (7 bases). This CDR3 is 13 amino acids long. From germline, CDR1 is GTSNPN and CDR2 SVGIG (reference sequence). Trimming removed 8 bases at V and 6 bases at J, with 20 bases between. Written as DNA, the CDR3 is TGTGCCGGCGGGACAGAGGGGAATCGCGAGCAGTACTTC. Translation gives CAGGTEGNREQYF.

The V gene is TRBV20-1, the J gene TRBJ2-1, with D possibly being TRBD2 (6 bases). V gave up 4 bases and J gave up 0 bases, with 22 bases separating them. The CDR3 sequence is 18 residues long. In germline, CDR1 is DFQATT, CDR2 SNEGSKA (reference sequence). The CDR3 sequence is CSANGAGGAGSSYNEQFF. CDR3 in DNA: TGCAGTGCTAATGGGGCAGGCGGGGCGGGGAGCTCCTACAATGAGCAGTTCTTC.